This T cell receptor beta chain was documented in a study of blood T cell repertoires in COVID-19. Sequencing used immunoSEQ multiplex PCR; TCRdb keeps in-frame clones, though not all of them. The data show 200,000 to 250,000 clones, about 90% seen once. The germline V gene encodes CDR1 GTSNPN and CDR2 SVGIG (reference sequence). With 5 bases clipped from V and 7 bases from J, the junction kept 11 bases outside the gene matches. The CDR3 totals 15 residues. The chain joins TRBV30 to TRBJ1-5, with TRBD1 identical over 10 bases. The TCR sequence derives from a woman aged 45-60 years in a cohort exposed to, infected with or recovered from COVID-19 (not recorded which). Sequences were obtained from PBMCs or T cells enriched from blood (not recorded which). This CDR3 is CAWGRGTGVRQPQHF. Written as DNA, the CDR3 is TGTGCCTGGGGACGAGGGACAGGGGTCCGGCAGCCCCAGCATTTT.